This record covers a single T cell receptor (beta chain). Its antigen is still unknown. There are no base qualities to consult, and no much larger clone falls within one base. This sample was included in a study of control samples from healthy donors and cancer patients (dated by TCRdb to about 2020). According to the germline V gene, CDR1 reads SNHLY and CDR2 reads FYNNEI. Trimming takes 7 bases from V and 4 bases from J, and the germline ends sit 8 bases apart. Its CDR3 holds 11 amino acids, cysteine through phenylalanine. Solely the CDR3 DNA is kept, with 33 bases framed from the first base. Libraries were made using the immunoSEQ multiplex PCR assay. The clones in this table, taken by TCRdb from immuneACCESS, are in-frame only. Not every clone is retained; where verified, under half of the shortfall comes from an unresolved V gene, and the cause of the rest is unknown. The sample table lists 80,000 or so clones, roughly 92% of them with a count of one. In total, the top ten clones hold 5% to 6% of the sample.

Sequenced sample: blood. The rearranged segments are TRBV2 and TRBJ2-7; the D gene cannot be named for sure. The source is an older woman in good health. The CDR3 corresponds to CASMIGYEQYF. The nucleotides read TGTGCCAGCATGATAGGTTACGAGCAGTACTTC.